The 10 T cell receptor beta chains below come from one sample, sequenced in a study of blood T cells in healthy people across ages. Through a sample-barcoded 5' primer and a J-beta primer mix, a second PCR was run for roughly 7 to 12 cycles. TCRdb itself ran the 5' RACE reads through MiXCR, one entry per CDR3 protein. The sample lists hundreds of thousands of distinct CDR3 sequences; 46% were seen once. The sample consisted of blood. The receptors stem from a man of 80 years or more in good health.

The chain couples TRBV4-1 to TRBJ2-7; maybe TRBD1 (5 bases). The CDR3 is made up of 15 amino acids. CDR1 MGHRA and CDR2 YSYEKL come from the germline V gene. Trimming removed 2 bases from V and 1 base from J, with 12 bases in between. The CDR3 region has the DNA TGCGCCAGCAGCCAAATTGGGGCAGGATCCTACGAGCAGTACTTC. Amino acids: CASSQIGAGSYEQYF.

The chain recombines TRBV18 with TRBJ1-3, with TRBD1 matching 9 bases. CDR3 length: 14 residues. Germline-derived CDR1 and CDR2 are KGHSH and LQKENI. V was clipped by 6 bases and J by 3 bases; unmatched bases: 3. CDR3 protein: CASSTDRGGNTIYF. CDR3 coding DNA: TGTGCCAGCTCCACGGACAGGGGTGGAAACACCATATATTTT.

The chain links TRBV13 to TRBJ1-2; 12 positions match TRBD1. This CDR3 region has 13 residues. Germline trimming cut 8 bases from V and 7 bases from J; bases unmatched to any gene: 5. Looked up from germline, CDR1 is PRHDT and CDR2 is FYEKMQ (reference sequence). The CDR3 reads CASRDRGLGGYTF. The CDR3 coding sequence is TGTGCCAGCCGGGACAGGGGGCTTGGTGGCTACACCTTC.

This clonotype turned up a few times. This clone may be a read error of a much larger clone one base away. This chain uses TRBV12-3 or TRBV12-4 with TRBJ2-5; D is undetermined. The CDR3 runs 13 residues. As DNA, the CDR3 is TGTGCCAGCTGTTTGAACAGACAAGAGACCCAGTACTTC. Protein sequence: CASCLNRQETQYF.

The chain uses TRBV4-3 and TRBJ2-1; TRBD1 matches 10 bases. With V trimmed by 0 bases and J by 8 bases, 10 bases remained unmatched. Germline values: CDR1 LGHNA, CDR2 YSLEER. The CDR3 is made up of 17 amino acids. The CDR3 loop is CASSQDYTGQGRHEQFF. Here the CDR3 DNA reads TGCGCCAGCAGCCAAGATTATACGGGACAGGGGAGGCATGAGCAGTTCTTC.

The genes are TRBV27 and TRBJ1-5; D is undetermined. The CDR3 runs 15 residues. From germline, CDR1 is MNHEY and CDR2 SMNVEV (reference sequence). V was cut by 7 bases and J by 1 base, with 14 bases left in between. The CDR3 spells CASTITWGSNQPQHF. CDR3 DNA sequence: TGTGCCAGCACCATCACCTGGGGAAGCAATCAGCCCCAGCATTTT.

The V gene is TRBV12-3 or TRBV12-4, the J gene TRBJ2-2; possibly TRBD1 for D (6 bases). CDR3 length: 14 amino acids. V was trimmed by 7 bases and J by 5 bases, leaving 14 bases between them. CDR3 protein: CASNFGGGTGELFF. The CDR3 DNA reads as TGTGCCAGCAACTTTGGGGGCGGGACCGGGGAGCTGTTTTTT.

The genes are TRBV30 and TRBJ2-5; no clear D. The CDR3 runs 14 residues. V was cut by 0 bases and J by 3 bases, with 11 bases left in between. Germline V gene lookup returns CDR1 GTSNPN and CDR2 SVGIG (reference sequence). The CDR3 spells CAWSVASSEETQYF. In DNA, the CDR3 is TGTGCCTGGAGTGTTGCTTCTTCGGAAGAGACCCAGTACTTC.

This chain links TRBV20-1 with TRBJ2-4; D not resolved. Trimming stripped 3 bases from V and 2 bases from J, with 8 bases between. The CDR3 extends over 13 amino acids. Germline values: CDR1 DFQATT, CDR2 SNEGSKA (reference sequence). CDR3: CSASSPSKNIQYF. CDR3 bases: TGCAGTGCTAGTAGTCCCTCCAAAAACATTCAGTACTTC.

This clonotype was observed a handful of times. CDR3 sequence (DNA): TGCGCCAGCAGCAAGGCAGAGTTTTACGAGCAGTACTTC. This translates into CASSKAEFYEQYF. J is TRBJ2-7 and V is TRBV4-1; D unclear. With 5 bases removed from V and 4 bases from J, the gap between germline ends came to 12 bases. This CDR3 is built from 13 residues. CDR1 is MGHRA, CDR2 YSYEKL, per germline.